This T cell receptor (beta chain) was observed in a study of Graves' ophthalmopathy and Graves' hyperthyroidism. Study observations and caveats: Most thyroid clonotypes expanded beyond 0.001 frequency were also found in blood.

RNA transcripts were the source from which TCR beta CDR3 regions were amplified. The library came from an HTBI-primed first-round RT-PCR and a second-round multiplex PCR. MiXCR, applied by TCRdb to the multiplex PCR reads, yields one record per CDR3 protein. The table includes roughly 400,000 distinct CDR3 sequences, approximately 15% detected once. Per germline, CDR1 MNHEY and CDR2 SVGEGT. The CDR3 has 16 amino acids. V lost 2 bases and J lost 2, with 15 bases in between. This clonotype was recorded many times. No antigen is known for it. Being free of ophthalmopathy for 18 months of follow-up defined stable hyperthyroidism. The PBMCs used were ones drawn from 7.5 to 10 ml of fresh peripheral blood.

The rearrangement links TRBV6-2 or TRBV6-3 to TRBJ1-1, with D possibly matching TRBD1 (6 bases). Sequencing used peripheral blood. The source of this sequence is a woman between 18 and 30 years old with stable Graves' hyperthyroidism. In DNA, the CDR3 is TGTGCCAGCAGTTACGGGGGCCGGGGCAGAAACACTGAAGCTTTCTTT. This codes for CASSYGGRGRNTEAFF.